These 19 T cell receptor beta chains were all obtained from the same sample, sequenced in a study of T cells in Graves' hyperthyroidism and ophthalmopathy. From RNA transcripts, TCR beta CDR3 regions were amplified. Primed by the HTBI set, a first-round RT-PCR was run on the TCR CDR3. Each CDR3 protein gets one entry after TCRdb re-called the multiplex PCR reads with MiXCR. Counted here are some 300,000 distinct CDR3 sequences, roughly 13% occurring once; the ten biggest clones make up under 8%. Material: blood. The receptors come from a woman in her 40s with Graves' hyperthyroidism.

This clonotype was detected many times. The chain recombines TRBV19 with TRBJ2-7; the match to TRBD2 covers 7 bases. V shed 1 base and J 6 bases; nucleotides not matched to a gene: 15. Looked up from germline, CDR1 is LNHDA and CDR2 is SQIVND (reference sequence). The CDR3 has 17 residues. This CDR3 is CASSIGLRDYALGEQYF. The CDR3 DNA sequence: TGTGCCAGTAGTATAGGCCTCCGGGACTACGCCCTTGGCGAGCAGTACTTC.

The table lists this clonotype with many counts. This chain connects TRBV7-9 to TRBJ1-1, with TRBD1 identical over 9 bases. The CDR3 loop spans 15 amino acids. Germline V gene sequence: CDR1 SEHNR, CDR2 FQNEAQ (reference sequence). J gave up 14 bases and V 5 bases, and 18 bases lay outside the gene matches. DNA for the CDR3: TGTGCCAGCAGCCCGAGACAGGGGGACCCTCTCGACTCCTTCTTT. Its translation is CASSPRQGDPLDSFF.

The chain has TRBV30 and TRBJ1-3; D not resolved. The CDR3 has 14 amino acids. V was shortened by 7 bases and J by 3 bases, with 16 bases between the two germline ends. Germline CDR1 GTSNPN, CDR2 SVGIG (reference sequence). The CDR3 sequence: CAFGRGGVGNTIYF. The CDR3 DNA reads TGTGCCTTTGGTCGGGGAGGCGTTGGAAACACCATATATTTT.

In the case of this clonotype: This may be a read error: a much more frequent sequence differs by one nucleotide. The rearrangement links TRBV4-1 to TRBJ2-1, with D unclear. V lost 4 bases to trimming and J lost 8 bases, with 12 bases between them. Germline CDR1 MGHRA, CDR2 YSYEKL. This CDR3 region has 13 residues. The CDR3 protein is CASSRRDWDEQFF. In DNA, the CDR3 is TGCGCCAGCAGCCGCCGCGACTGGGATGAGCAGTTCTTC.

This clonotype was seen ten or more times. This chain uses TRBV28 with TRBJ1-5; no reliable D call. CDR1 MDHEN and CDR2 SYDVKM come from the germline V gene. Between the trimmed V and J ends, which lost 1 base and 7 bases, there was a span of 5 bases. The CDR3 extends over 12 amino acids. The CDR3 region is CASSLSGQPQHF. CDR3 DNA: TGTGCCAGCAGTTTATCGGGCCAGCCCCAGCATTTT.

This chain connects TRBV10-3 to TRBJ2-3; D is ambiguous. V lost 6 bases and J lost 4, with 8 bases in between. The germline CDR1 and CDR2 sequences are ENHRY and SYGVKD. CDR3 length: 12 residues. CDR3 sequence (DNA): TGTGCCATCAGCCCCCGACCAGATACGCAGTATTTT. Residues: CAISPRPDTQYF.

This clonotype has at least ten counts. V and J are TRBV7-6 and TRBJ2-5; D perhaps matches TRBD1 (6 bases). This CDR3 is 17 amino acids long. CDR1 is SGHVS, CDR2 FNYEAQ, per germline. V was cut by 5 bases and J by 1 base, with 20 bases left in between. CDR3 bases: TGTGCCAGCAGCACTCCGGTACCCACAGGGTTCCAAGAGACCCAGTACTTC. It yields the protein CASSTPVPTGFQETQYF.

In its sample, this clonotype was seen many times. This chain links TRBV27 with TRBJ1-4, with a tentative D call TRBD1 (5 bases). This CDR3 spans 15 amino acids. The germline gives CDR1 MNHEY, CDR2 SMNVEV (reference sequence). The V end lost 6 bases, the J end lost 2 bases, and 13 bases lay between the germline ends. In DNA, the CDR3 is TGTGCCAGCAGAGGGGTTTCAGCGACTAATGAAAAACTGTTTTTT. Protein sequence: CASRGVSATNEKLFF.

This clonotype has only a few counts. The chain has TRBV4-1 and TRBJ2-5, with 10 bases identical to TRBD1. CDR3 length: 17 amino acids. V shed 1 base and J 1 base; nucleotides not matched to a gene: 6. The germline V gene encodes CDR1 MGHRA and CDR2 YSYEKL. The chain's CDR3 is CASSQGRDRGFQETQYF. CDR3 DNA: TGCGCCAGCAGCCAAGGCCGGGACAGGGGTTTCCAAGAGACCCAGTACTTC.

The CDR3 DNA sequence: TGCGCCAGCAGCCAAAGACTAGCGGACTTCACAGATACGCAGTATTTT. Its protein is CASSQRLADFTDTQYF. This chain joins TRBV4-1 and TRBJ2-3; 9 bases agree with TRBD2. The CDR3 contains 16 residues. V shed 2 bases, J shed 2 bases, and the junction held 5 bases outside the gene matches. Germline V gene lookup returns CDR1 MGHRA and CDR2 YSYEKL.

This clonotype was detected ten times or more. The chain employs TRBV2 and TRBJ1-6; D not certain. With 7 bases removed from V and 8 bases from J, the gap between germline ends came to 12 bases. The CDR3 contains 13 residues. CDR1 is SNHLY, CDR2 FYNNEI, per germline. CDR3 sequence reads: CASKSEGDSPLHF. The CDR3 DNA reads TGTGCCAGCAAATCGGAAGGAGATTCACCCCTCCACTTT. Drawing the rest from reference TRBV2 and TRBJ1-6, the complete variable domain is EPEVTQTPSHQVTQMGQEVILRCVPISNHLYFYWYRQILGQKVEFLVSFYNNEISEKSEIFDDQFSVERPDGSNFTLKIRSTKLEDSAMYFCASKSEGDSPLHFGNGTRLTVT.

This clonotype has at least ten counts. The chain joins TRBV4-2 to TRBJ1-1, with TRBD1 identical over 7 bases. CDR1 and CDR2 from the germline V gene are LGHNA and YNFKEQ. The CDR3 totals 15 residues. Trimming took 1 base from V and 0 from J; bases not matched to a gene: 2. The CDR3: CASSQVQGMNTEAFF. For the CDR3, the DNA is TGTGCCAGCAGCCAAGTACAGGGGATGAACACTGAAGCTTTCTTT.

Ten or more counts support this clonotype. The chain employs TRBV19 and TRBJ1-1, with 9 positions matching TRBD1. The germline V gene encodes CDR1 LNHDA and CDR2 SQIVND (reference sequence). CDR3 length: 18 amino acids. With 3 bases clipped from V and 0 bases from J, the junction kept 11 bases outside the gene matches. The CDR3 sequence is CASSIQNAGTGLNTEAFF. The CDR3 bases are TGTGCCAGTAGTATCCAAAACGCCGGGACAGGGCTGAACACTGAAGCTTTCTTT.

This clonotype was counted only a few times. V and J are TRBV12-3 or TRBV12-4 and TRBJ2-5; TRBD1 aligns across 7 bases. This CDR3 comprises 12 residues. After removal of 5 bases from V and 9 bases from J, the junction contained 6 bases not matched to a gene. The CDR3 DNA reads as TGTGCCAGCAGTGAAAGGGGGCAAGCCCAGTACTTC. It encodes CASSERGQAQYF.

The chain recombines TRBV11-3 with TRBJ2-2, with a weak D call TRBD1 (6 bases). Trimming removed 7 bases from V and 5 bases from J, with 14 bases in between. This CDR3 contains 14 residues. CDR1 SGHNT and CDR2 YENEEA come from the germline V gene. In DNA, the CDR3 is TGTGCCAGCATCGGGACAATGGGGACCGGGGAGCTGTTTTTT. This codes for CASIGTMGTGELFF.

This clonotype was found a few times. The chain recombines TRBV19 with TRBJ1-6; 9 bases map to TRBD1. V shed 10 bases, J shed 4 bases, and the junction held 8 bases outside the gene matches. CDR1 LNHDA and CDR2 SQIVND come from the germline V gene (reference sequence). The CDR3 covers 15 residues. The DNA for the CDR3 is TGTGCCATGTACAGGGGGCGAGGATATAATTCACCCCTCCACTTT. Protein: CAMYRGRGYNSPLHF.

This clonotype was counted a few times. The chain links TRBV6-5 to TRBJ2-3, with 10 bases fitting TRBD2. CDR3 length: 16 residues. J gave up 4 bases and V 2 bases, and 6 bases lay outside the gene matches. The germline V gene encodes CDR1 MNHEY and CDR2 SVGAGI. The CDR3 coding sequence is TGTGCCAGCAGTTACGCTAGCGGGAGTTCTCCAGATACGCAGTATTTT. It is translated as CASSYASGSSPDTQYF.

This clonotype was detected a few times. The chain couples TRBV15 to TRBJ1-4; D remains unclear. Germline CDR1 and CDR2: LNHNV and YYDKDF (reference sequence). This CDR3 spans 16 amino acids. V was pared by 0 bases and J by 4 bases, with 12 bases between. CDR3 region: CATSRDLELLNEKLFF. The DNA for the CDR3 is TGTGCCACCAGCAGAGATCTGGAACTCCTTAATGAAAAACTGTTTTTT. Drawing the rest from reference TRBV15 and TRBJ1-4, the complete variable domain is DAMVIQNPRYQVTQFGKPVTLSCSQTLNHNVMYWYQQKSSQAPKLLFHYYDKDFNNEADTPDNFQSRRPNTSFCFLDIRSPGLGDTAMYLCATSRDLELLNEKLFFGSGTQLSVL.

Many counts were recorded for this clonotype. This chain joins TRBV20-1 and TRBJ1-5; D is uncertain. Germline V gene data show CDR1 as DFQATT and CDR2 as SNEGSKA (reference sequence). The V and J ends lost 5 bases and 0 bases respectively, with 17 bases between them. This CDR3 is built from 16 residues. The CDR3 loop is CSASQSGSNSNQPQHF. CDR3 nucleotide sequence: TGCAGTGCTTCCCAATCGGGGTCGAATAGCAATCAGCCCCAGCATTTT.